The 23 T cell receptor beta chains presented below share a single source sample, sequenced in a study of Graves' ophthalmopathy and Graves' hyperthyroidism. RNA transcripts were the source from which TCR beta CDR3 regions were amplified. Second-round multiplex PCR came after first-round RT-PCR with HTBI primers. TCRdb redid the calling of the multiplex PCR reads with MiXCR, one entry per CDR3 protein. Here the sample spans around 50,000 distinct CDR3 sequences, 50% to 65% being singletons. Sequenced sample: peripheral blood. The receptor source for this set is an adult man with Graves' ophthalmopathy.

The chain links TRBV5-1 to TRBJ1-5; weak D call: TRBD1 (6 bases). This CDR3 region has 18 residues. Trimming left V 2 bases short and J 1 base short, with 19 bases between. The germline V gene encodes CDR1 SGHRS and CDR2 YFSETQ. This CDR3 is CASSFPPRGRQSNQPQHF. The CDR3 DNA reads as TGCGCCAGCAGCTTCCCCCCCCGGGGGCGCCAGAGCAATCAGCCCCAGCATTTT.

V usage is TRBV9 and J usage is TRBJ2-5; no clear D. In germline, CDR1 is SGDLS, CDR2 YYNGEE. V was shortened by 0 bases and J by 4 bases, with 4 bases between the two germline ends. The CDR3 loop spans 12 amino acids. CDR3 sequence: CASSVDLETQYF. DNA of the CDR3: TGTGCCAGCAGCGTAGATTTAGAGACCCAGTACTTC.

This clonotype showed up many times. V usage is TRBV6-5 and J usage is TRBJ2-7; possibly TRBD1 for D (6 bases). Germline V gene sequence: CDR1 MNHEY, CDR2 SVGAGI. The CDR3 length is 13 residues. The germline V and J ends were trimmed by 5 bases and 7 bases, with 15 bases remaining between them. The CDR3 sequence is CASSPGHSREQYF. For the CDR3, the DNA is TGTGCCAGCAGTCCGGGACATTCGAGAGAGCAGTACTTC.

This clonotype is a singleton in its sample. The CDR3 does not end in the conserved phenylalanine or tryptophan, so this is likely a read error. The gene calls are TRBV11-1 and TRBJ2-3, with 7 bases matching TRBD2. V trimming: 3 bases; J trimming: 5 bases; junction bases outside the gene matches: 2. Germline assignment: CDR1 SGHAT and CDR2 FQDESV (reference sequence). CDR3 length: 13 amino acids. The CDR3 DNA sequence: TGTGCCAGCAGCTTGGGGGGGAAAGATACGCAGTATTCT. Translating it yields CASSLGGKDTQYS.

This clonotype appeared many times. This chain uses TRBV27 with TRBJ1-1; 7 positions match TRBD1. CDR3 size: 15 residues. The ends lost 4 bases at V and 4 bases at J; junction bases unmatched: 9. Per germline, CDR1 MNHEY and CDR2 SMNVEV (reference sequence). The CDR3 loop reads CASSSGRGTVTEAFF. DNA for the CDR3: TGTGCCAGCAGTTCGGGCAGGGGGACGGTCACTGAAGCTTTCTTT.

With regard to this clonotype: The junction shows a germline mismatch at one end, possibly a read error. The genes are TRBV20-1 and TRBJ2-7; TRBD2 aligns across 10 bases. CDR3 size: 15 residues. The V gene's germline CDR1 is DFQATT and CDR2 SNEGSKA (reference sequence). CDR3: CSTRGRLAGTYELYF. CDR3 bases: TGCAGCACTAGAGGCAGACTAGCGGGTACCTACGAGCTGTACTTC.

The chain couples TRBV7-9 to TRBJ2-3; 12 bases match TRBD2. V dropped 4 bases and J dropped 11; count of bases not matched to a gene: 10. The V gene's germline CDR1 is SEHNR and CDR2 FQNEAQ (reference sequence). This CDR3 has 15 amino acids. The CDR3 spells CASSSGLAGNNEQYF. CDR3 coding DNA: TGTGCCAGCAGCTCAGGACTAGCGGGGAACAATGAGCAGTATTTT.

By share, this clonotype ranks as medium-sized (0.01 to 0.1%). The chain recombines TRBV15 with TRBJ2-3; no clear D. This CDR3 comprises 14 residues. Trimming took 4 bases from V and 3 from J, leaving 11 bases between them. The germline CDR1 and CDR2 sequences are LNHNV and YYDKDF (reference sequence). CDR3 nucleotide sequence: TGTGCCACCAGCATGCCTAAGACGACAGATACGCAGTATTTT. It is translated as CATSMPKTTDTQYF. The variable domain in full, with the rest retrieved from reference TRBV15 and TRBJ2-3, is DAMVIQNPRYQVTQFGKPVTLSCSQTLNHNVMYWYQQKSSQAPKLLFHYYDKDFNNEADTPDNFQSRRPNTSFCFLDIRSPGLGDTAMYLCATSMPKTTDTQYFGPGTRLTVL.

V is TRBV18 and J is TRBJ2-7; 9 bases line up with TRBD1. Germline CDR1 reads KGHSH; CDR2 reads LQKENI. With V trimmed by 6 bases and J by 7 bases, 7 bases remained unmatched. This CDR3 comprises 13 residues. The CDR3 protein is CASSQQGAGEQYV. CDR3 sequence (DNA): TGTGCCAGCTCCCAACAGGGGGCGGGGGAGCAGTACGTC.

Comments on this clonotype: The limits of the CDR3 on the DNA are not certain, so only TCRdb's listed CDR3 is given. CDR3 sequence reads: CASSPSTGELFFGEGSRLTQYF. The chain combines TRBV7-9 with TRBJ2-5; the table assigns TRBD1, which was not confirmed against the DNA. Counting both end residues, the CDR3 totals 22 amino acids. Per germline, CDR1 SEHNR and CDR2 FQNEAQ (reference sequence).

This clonotype is medium-sized (0.01 to 0.1%) by share. The CDR3 protein is CSATQLGLFYNEQFF. The CDR3 nucleotides read TGCAGTGCTACGCAACTGGGACTGTTCTACAATGAGCAGTTCTTC. The chain uses TRBV20-1 and TRBJ2-1, with D perhaps TRBD2 (6 bases). Germline V gene lookup returns CDR1 DFQATT and CDR2 SNEGSKA (reference sequence). Trimming took 4 bases from V and 3 from J, leaving 16 bases between them. The CDR3 runs 15 residues.

This clonotype was detected only a few times. The junction departs from germline at one end; a sequencing error may be responsible. The V and J genes are TRBV7-7 and TRBJ2-2; maybe TRBD2 (5 bases). The CDR3 runs to 16 residues. Germline assignment: CDR1 SSHAT and CDR2 FNYEAQ (reference sequence). In DNA form, the CDR3 reads TGTGCTAGCAGCCCAACTAGTTCCCCCCTCACCGGGGAGCTGTTTTTT. Translated, it gives CASSPTSSPLTGELFF. The complete variable domain, with remaining parts taken from reference TRBV7-7 and TRBJ2-2, reads GAGVSQSPRYKVTKRGQDVTLRCDPISSHATLYWYQQALGQGPEFLTYFNYEAQPDKSGLPSDRFSAERPEGSISTLTIQRTEQRDSAMYRCASSPTSSPLTGELFFGEGSRLTVL.

This chain uses TRBV5-6 with TRBJ1-5; tentative D call: TRBD1 (5 bases). Germline V gene data show CDR1 as SGHDT and CDR2 as YYEEEE. CDR3 length: 12 residues. Trimming shortened V by 5 bases and J by 14 bases, and 17 bases separated the two germline ends. The CDR3 here is CASSNTGPYEHF. CDR3 nucleotides: TGTGCCAGCAGTAATACAGGTCCCTACGAGCATTTT.

As regards this clonotype: The germline gene is not matched at one end of the junction; a read error may be the cause. V gene TRBV20-1 combines with J gene TRBJ2-1; D unresolved. This CDR3 region has 10 residues. CDR1 is DFQATT and CDR2 is SNEGSKA in the germline V gene (reference sequence). CDR3 sequence: CSAPNNEQSF. CDR3 DNA sequence: TGCAGTGCCCCAAACAATGAGCAGTCCTTC.

The chain is built from TRBV20-1 and TRBJ1-4; 8 nucleotides match TRBD1. The CDR3 consists of 16 residues. Germline CDR1 DFQATT, CDR2 SNEGSKA (reference sequence). V lost 3 bases, J lost 1 base, and 7 bases stayed unmatched. CDR3 in DNA: TGCAGTGCTAGTGAGAACAGGGGGGGAACTAATGAAAAACTGTTTTTT. This sequence encodes CSASENRGGTNEKLFF.

The chain employs TRBV7-9 and TRBJ2-1; perhaps TRBD2 as D (6 bases). The germline V gene encodes CDR1 SEHNR and CDR2 FQNEAQ (reference sequence). V lost 3 bases to trimming and J lost 8 bases, with 11 bases between them. The CDR3 totals 13 residues. Here the CDR3 DNA reads TGTGCCAGCAGCTTCGGGGGTAGCGATGAGCAGTTCTTC. This sequence encodes CASSFGGSDEQFF.

Ten or more counts support this clonotype. This chain connects TRBV20-1 to TRBJ1-4; D is unclear. Trimming took 0 bases from V and 0 from J, leaving 11 bases between them. The CDR3 loop spans 16 amino acids. CDR1 is DFQATT, CDR2 SNEGSKA, per germline (reference sequence). CDR3 region: CSARDATVATNEKLFF. In DNA form, the CDR3 reads TGCAGTGCTAGAGATGCGACGGTGGCAACTAATGAAAAACTGTTTTTT.

The chain carries TRBV7-9 and TRBJ2-2; D ambiguous. V was trimmed by 1 base and J by 0 bases, leaving 3 bases between them. This CDR3 is built from 14 residues. Germline V gives CDR1 SEHNR, CDR2 FQNEAQ (reference sequence). The CDR3, as DNA: TGTGCCAGCAGCTTAGACCCGAACACCGGGGAGCTGTTTTTT. This codes for CASSLDPNTGELFF.

The chain couples TRBV9 to TRBJ2-2; 8 nucleotides line up with TRBD2. Germline V gives CDR1 SGDLS, CDR2 YYNGEE. This CDR3 comprises 15 residues. Trimming at V came to 0 bases and at J to 10 bases, leaving 8 bases not matched to a gene. The CDR3 DNA is TGTGCCAGCAGCGTAGGAGCGGCGGGAGGTTTGGAGCTGTTTTTT. Residues: CASSVGAAGGLELFF. The full variable domain, completed using reference TRBV9 and TRBJ2-2, is DSGVTQTPKHLITATGQRVTLRCSPRSGDLSVYWYQQSLDQGLQFLIQYYNGEERAKGNILERFSAQQFPDLHSELNLSSLELGDSALYFCASSVGAAGGLELFFGEGSRLTVL.

This clonotype was seen more than once but under ten times. The rearrangement joins TRBV20-1 to TRBJ2-6; perhaps D is TRBD1 or TRBD2 (5 bases each). The CDR3 length is 16 residues. Trimming removed 5 bases at V and 0 bases at J, with 14 bases between. Per the germline V gene, CDR1 is DFQATT and CDR2 is SNEGSKA (reference sequence). The CDR3 is CSAEGRPSSGANVLTF. CDR3 sequence (DNA): TGCAGTGCTGAGGGGCGACCGTCCTCTGGGGCCAACGTCCTGACTTTC.

The chain uses TRBV10-3 and TRBJ2-7; a weak D match, TRBD2 (6 bases). Germline V gene data show CDR1 as ENHRY and CDR2 as SYGVKD. The CDR3 has 10 amino acids. CDR3 amino acids: CSTGAYEQYF. As DNA, the CDR3 is TGTTCAACGGGAGCCTACGAGCAGTACTTC.

This clonotype was found many times. The chain has TRBV20-1 and TRBJ2-3; the match to TRBD2 covers 11 bases. The CDR3 covers 14 residues. Germline lookup yields CDR1 DFQATT and CDR2 SNEGSKA (reference sequence). Trimming cost V 5 bases and J 4 bases; bases outside gene matches: 5. CDR3 nucleotide sequence: TGCAGTGCTCTAGCGGGAGGTGCAGCAGATACGCAGTATTTT. This gives the protein CSALAGGAADTQYF.

V gene TRBV11-2 combines with J gene TRBJ2-3, with 7 nucleotides matching TRBD1. The CDR3 extends over 15 amino acids. Germline CDR1 is SGHAT and CDR2 is FQNNGV. V lost 3 bases to trimming and J lost 4 bases; unmatched junction nucleotides: 7. CDR3 bases: TGTGCCAGCAGCTTCGACAGGGCGAGGGCAGATACGCAGTATTTT. This sequence encodes CASSFDRARADTQYF. The variable domain in full, completed from reference TRBV11-2 and TRBJ2-3, reads EAGVAQSPRYKIIEKRQSVAFWCNPISGHATLYWYQQILGQGPKLLIQFQNNGVVDDSQLPKDRFSAERLKGVDSTLKIQPAKLEDSAVYLCASSFDRARADTQYFGPGTRLTVL.